The 24 T cell receptor beta chains below all came from one sample that was sequenced in a study of T-cell memory formation after mild COVID-19. TCRdb re-called the 5' RACE reads with MiXCR, one entry per CDR3 protein. Among roughly 600,000 distinct CDR3 sequences, about a sixth were seen once, and the ten largest hold more than 10%. The source material was PBMCs or a T cell subset sorted from them (not recorded which). The receptors come from an adult woman who had mild COVID-19 (a few samples of this study predate the infection). Cell type and time point are not known.

The CDR3 loop is CASSPLGIAGNEQFF. The CDR3 DNA reads TGCGCCAGCAGCCCCCTGGGTATAGCAGGCAATGAGCAGTTCTTC. The J gene is TRBJ2-1, the V gene TRBV4-1; no clear D. V was clipped by 4 bases and J by 6 bases, with 16 bases between them. The CDR3 contains 15 residues. Germline V gives CDR1 MGHRA, CDR2 YSYEKL.

The chain is built from TRBV30 and TRBJ2-7, with 10 nucleotides matching TRBD1. The CDR3 is 12 residues long. Germline values: CDR1 GTSNPN, CDR2 SVGIG (reference sequence). Unmatched junction bases numbered 3, after V lost 8 bases and J lost 2 bases. The CDR3 protein is CARGQGTYEQYF. DNA of the CDR3: TGTGCCAGGGGACAGGGGACCTACGAGCAGTACTTC.

This clonotype was picked up a small number of times. V and J are TRBV11-2 and TRBJ2-5; D is unclear. V was shortened by 6 bases and J by 1 base, with 9 bases between the two germline ends. The CDR3 is 13 residues long. CDR1 is SGHAT, CDR2 FQNNGV, per germline. In DNA form, the CDR3 reads TGTGCCAGCAGATCCACCGTCCAAGAGACCCAGTACTTC. Protein: CASRSTVQETQYF.

Only a few counts were recorded for this clonotype. The rearrangement links TRBV11-2 to TRBJ1-6; 9 bases agree with TRBD1. The CDR3 is 15 amino acids. Germline lookup yields CDR1 SGHAT and CDR2 FQNNGV. After removal of 5 bases from V and 7 bases from J, the junction contained 6 bases not matched to a gene. The chain's CDR3 is CASSVRQGGNSPLHF. In DNA, the CDR3 is TGTGCCAGCAGCGTCAGACAGGGGGGAAATTCACCCCTCCACTTT.

This clonotype was detected many times. The genes are TRBV29-1 and TRBJ2-3, with D possibly being TRBD1 (5 bases). The germline V gene has CDR1 SQVTM and CDR2 ANQGSEA. CDR3 length: 18 residues. V was trimmed by 6 bases and J by 2 bases, leaving 27 bases between them. CDR3 amino acids: CSVKGKLNKRKTTDTQYF. The CDR3 nucleotides read TGCAGCGTGAAGGGGAAACTAAATAAAAGAAAAACCACAGATACGCAGTATTTT.

The count of this clonotype is one. At one boundary the junction diverges from the germline segment, which might be a read error. This rearrangement joins TRBV6-5 to TRBJ2-2, with 9 bases lining up with TRBD1. Germline lookup yields CDR1 MNHEY and CDR2 SVGAGI. The CDR3 is made up of 14 amino acids. The CDR3 nucleotides are TGTGCCAGCACCAGGACAGGGGTTACCGGGGAGCTGATTTTT. Its protein is CASTRTGVTGELIF.

The V and J genes are TRBV3-1 and TRBJ2-2, with 10 bases identical to TRBD1. The CDR3 runs to 15 residues. Germline V gene lookup returns CDR1 LGHDT and CDR2 YNNKEL (reference sequence). Germline trimming cut 6 bases from V and 5 bases from J; bases unmatched to any gene: 6. In DNA, the CDR3 is TGTGCCAGCAGAAGGACAGGGGGATATACCGGGGAGCTGTTTTTT. Residues: CASRRTGGYTGELFF.

This clonotype was seen many times. The V call is TRBV12-3 or TRBV12-4, the J call TRBJ2-7, with D perhaps TRBD1 or TRBD2 (5 bases each). This CDR3 region has 16 residues. Trimming took off 1 base at V and 2 bases at J, with 15 bases between the two ends. The CDR3 sequence: CASSLGTGGLAYEQYF. CDR3 sequence (DNA): TGTGCCAGCAGTTTAGGTACAGGAGGCCTAGCCTACGAGCAGTACTTC.

The rearrangement links TRBV5-1 to TRBJ2-1; TRBD2 agrees at 8 bases. V shed 0 bases and J 0 bases; nucleotides not matched to a gene: 2. The CDR3 contains 16 residues. In germline, CDR1 is SGHRS, CDR2 YFSETQ. The CDR3 is CASSLATSGSYNEQFF. In nucleotides, the CDR3 is TGCGCCAGCAGCTTGGCAACTAGCGGCTCCTACAATGAGCAGTTCTTC.

This clonotype was detected only a few times. The chain combines TRBV6-5 with TRBJ1-6; D ambiguous. This CDR3 has 16 residues. Germline-derived CDR1 and CDR2 are MNHEY and SVGAGI. Trimming removed 2 bases at V and 5 bases at J, with 13 bases between. This CDR3 is CASSYSSGFHNSPLHF. The CDR3 DNA is TGTGCCAGCAGTTACAGTAGCGGCTTTCATAATTCACCCCTCCACTTT.

This clonotype has at least ten counts. V and J are TRBV7-3 and TRBJ2-1, with 7 nucleotides matching TRBD2. The germline CDR1 and CDR2 sequences are SGHTA and FQGTGA. CDR3 length: 14 residues. V shed 5 bases and J 2 bases; nucleotides not matched to a gene: 3. CDR3 in amino acids: CASSVSGTYNEQFF. The CDR3 nucleotides are TGTGCCAGCAGCGTAAGCGGGACCTACAATGAGCAGTTCTTC.

This clonotype has just a few counts. This sequence joins TRBV4-3 and TRBJ1-1; D unclear. CDR1 is LGHNA, CDR2 YSLEER, per germline. V dropped 0 bases and J dropped 6 bases, with 17 bases sitting between them. The CDR3 is 16 residues long. CDR3: CASSQDISGVGSEAFF. The CDR3 bases are TGCGCCAGCAGCCAAGATATCTCGGGAGTTGGGTCTGAAGCTTTCTTT.

This clonotype was seen many times. This chain connects TRBV6-5 to TRBJ1-1, with D perhaps matching TRBD1 (6 bases). Trimming left V 6 bases short and J 1 base short, with 12 bases between. Germline CDR1 and CDR2: MNHEY and SVGAGI. There are 14 residues in the CDR3. CDR3 amino acids: CASRRDIWNTEAFF. In DNA, the CDR3 is TGTGCCAGCAGGCGGGACATTTGGAACACTGAAGCTTTCTTT.

The table lists this clonotype with a few counts. The V and J genes are TRBV6-2 or TRBV6-3 and TRBJ2-1; D is undetermined. The V gene lost 4 bases and the J gene lost 7 bases, with 17 bases spanning the gap. The CDR3 is 15 residues long. CDR1 MNHEY and CDR2 SVGEGT come from the germline V gene. The CDR3 nucleotides read TGTGCCAGCAGTTTGGGCAGGCCTCCTGGGAATGAGCAGTTCTTC. Translated: CASSLGRPPGNEQFF.

The V gene is TRBV10-3, the J gene TRBJ1-2; D not resolved. The V gene lost 2 bases and the J gene lost 3 bases, with 7 bases spanning the gap. This CDR3 comprises 13 residues. Looked up from germline, CDR1 is ENHRY and CDR2 is SYGVKD. Written as DNA, the CDR3 is TGTGCCATCAGTGAGAACCCAGACTATGGCTACACCTTC. Its translation is CAISENPDYGYTF.

There are a few counts of this clonotype. The V call is TRBV20-1, the J call TRBJ2-7; a weak D match, TRBD1 (5 bases). V was trimmed by 0 bases and J by 3 bases, leaving 18 bases between them. From germline, CDR1 is DFQATT and CDR2 SNEGSKA (reference sequence). The CDR3 totals 16 residues. The CDR3, as DNA: TGCAGTGCTAGAGATTCGCAGGGTAGCCCTATCTACGAGCAGTACTTC. It specifies CSARDSQGSPIYEQYF.

The chain has TRBV7-9 and TRBJ2-1; D unresolved. The CDR3 extends over 14 amino acids. V was trimmed by 8 bases and J by 5 bases, leaving 16 bases between them. Germline lookup yields CDR1 SEHNR and CDR2 FQNEAQ (reference sequence). The CDR3, as DNA: TGTGCCAGCTCAACTGATACCATAAACAATGAGCAGTTCTTC. Translating gives CASSTDTINNEQFF.

In its sample, this clonotype was seen a few times. Here the CDR3 DNA reads TGTGCCAGCACCAACAGGGGCCCTGGGGCCAACGTCCTGACTTTC. Amino acid sequence: CASTNRGPGANVLTF. The rearrangement links TRBV27 to TRBJ2-6, with TRBD1 matching 7 bases. The CDR3 spans 15 residues. CDR1 and CDR2 from the germline V gene are MNHEY and SMNVEV (reference sequence). Losses at the gene ends were 7 bases for V and 2 bases for J; bases not matched to a gene: 5.

J is TRBJ1-2 and V is TRBV20-1, with D tentatively TRBD1 (5 bases). In germline, CDR1 is DFQATT, CDR2 SNEGSKA (reference sequence). The ends were cut back, 4 bases at V and 1 base at J, with 13 bases in the middle. The CDR3 consists of 14 residues. The CDR3 sequence is CSAKTASLNYGYTF. CDR3 DNA sequence: TGCAGTGCTAAGACAGCTTCCCTTAACTATGGCTACACCTTC.

The V gene is TRBV6-5, the J gene TRBJ2-5; 7 bases map to TRBD1. The J segment lost 5 bases and the V segment lost 0 bases, leaving 0 bases of the junction unmatched. The CDR3 spans 13 residues. Germline CDR1 MNHEY, CDR2 SVGAGI. CDR3 DNA sequence: TGTGCCAGCAGTTACTCCAGGGGGGAGACCCAGTACTTC. This gives the protein CASSYSRGETQYF.

This chain connects TRBV29-1 to TRBJ2-7; D is unclear. From germline, CDR1 is SQVTM and CDR2 ANQGSEA. CDR3 length: 11 amino acids. Trimming removed 7 bases from V and 3 bases from J, with 10 bases in between. CDR3 in amino acids: CSAKDGYEQYF. For the CDR3, the DNA is TGCAGCGCAAAGGACGGCTACGAGCAGTACTTC.

This clonotype was picked up a small number of times. V and J are TRBV18 and TRBJ1-6, with 10 bases lining up with TRBD1. After removal of 4 bases from V and 6 bases from J, the junction contained 12 bases not matched to a gene. This CDR3 has 18 residues. Germline V CDR1 and CDR2: KGHSH, LQKENI. The CDR3 region is CASSRVTTGGGINSPLHF. The CDR3, as DNA: TGTGCCAGCTCACGAGTAACGACAGGGGGCGGAATTAATTCACCCCTCCACTTT.

The chain recombines TRBV27 with TRBJ2-7; D tentatively reads TRBD1 or TRBD2 (6 bases each). Germline V gene sequence: CDR1 MNHEY, CDR2 SMNVEV (reference sequence). Trimming took 1 base from V and 0 from J, leaving 16 bases between them. The CDR3 runs 17 residues. The DNA for the CDR3 is TGTGCCAGCAGTTTATTATCACAGGGAGGCCCCTCCTACGAGCAGTACTTC. Amino acid sequence: CASSLLSQGGPSYEQYF.

This clonotype was counted only a few times. The gene calls are TRBV20-1 and TRBJ2-1; D ambiguous. V gave up 1 base and J gave up 8 bases, with 9 bases separating them. Germline assignment: CDR1 DFQATT and CDR2 SNEGSKA (reference sequence). The CDR3 runs 12 residues. CDR3 DNA: TGCAGTGCTAGAGGTCTCGGTGATGAGCAGTTCTTC. Its protein product is CSARGLGDEQFF.